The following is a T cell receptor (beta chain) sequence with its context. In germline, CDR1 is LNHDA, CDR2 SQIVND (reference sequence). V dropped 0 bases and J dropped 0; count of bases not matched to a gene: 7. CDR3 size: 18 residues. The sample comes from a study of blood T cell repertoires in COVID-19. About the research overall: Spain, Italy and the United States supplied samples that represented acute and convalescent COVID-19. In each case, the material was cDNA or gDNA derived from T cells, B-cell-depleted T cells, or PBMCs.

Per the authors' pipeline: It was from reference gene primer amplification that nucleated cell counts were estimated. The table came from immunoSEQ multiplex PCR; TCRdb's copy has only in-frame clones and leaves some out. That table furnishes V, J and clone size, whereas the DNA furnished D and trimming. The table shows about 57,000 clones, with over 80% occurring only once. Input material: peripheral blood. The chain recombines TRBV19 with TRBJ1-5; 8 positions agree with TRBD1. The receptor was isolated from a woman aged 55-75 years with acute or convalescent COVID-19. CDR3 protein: CASSIDQGTGASNQPQHF. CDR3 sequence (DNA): TGTGCCAGTAGTATAGATCAGGGGACAGGCGCTAGCAATCAGCCCCAGCATTTT.